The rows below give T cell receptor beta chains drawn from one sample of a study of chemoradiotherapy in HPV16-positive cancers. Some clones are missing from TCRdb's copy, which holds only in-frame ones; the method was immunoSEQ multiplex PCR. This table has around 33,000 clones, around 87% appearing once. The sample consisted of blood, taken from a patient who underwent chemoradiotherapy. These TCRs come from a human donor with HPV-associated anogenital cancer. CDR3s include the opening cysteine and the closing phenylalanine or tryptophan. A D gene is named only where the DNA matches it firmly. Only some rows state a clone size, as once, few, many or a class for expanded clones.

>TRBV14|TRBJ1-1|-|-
TGTGCCAGCAGCCAAGACGTTTGGGGGGGGACTGAAGCTTTCTTT
CASSQDVWGGTEAFF
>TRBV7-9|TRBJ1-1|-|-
TGTGCCAGCAGCTCCCCGGACAGTTTCCTGGCTTTCTTT
CASSSPDSFLAFF
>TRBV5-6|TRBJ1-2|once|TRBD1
TGTGCCAGCAGCTTGGCAGGGGGCGCCGGCTACACCTTC
CASSLAGGAGYTF
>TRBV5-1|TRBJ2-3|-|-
TGCGCCAGCAGCTGGGACCCTTTAGATGAAGCTACGCAGTATTTT
CASSWDPLDEATQYF
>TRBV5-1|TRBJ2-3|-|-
TGCGCCAGCAAGGAGGCTGCTAGCACAGATACGCAGTATTTT
CASKEAASTDTQYF
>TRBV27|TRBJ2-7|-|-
TGTGCCAGCGGTCTGATCGGGACGGGGTCCGACGAGCAGTACTTC
CASGLIGTGSDEQYF
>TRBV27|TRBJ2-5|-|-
TGTGCCAGCAGTTCAGAGGGGGGACAAGAGACCCAGTACTTC
CASSSEGGQETQYF
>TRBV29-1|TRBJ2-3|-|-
TGCAGCGTTGAAGGGGATACCGATACGCAGTATTTT
CSVEGDTDTQYF
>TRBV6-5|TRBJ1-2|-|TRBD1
TGTGCCGCGCGGACAGGGGGCATTGTTGGCTACACCTTC
CAARTGGIVGYTF
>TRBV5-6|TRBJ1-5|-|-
TGTGCCAGCAGCCCATCAGGTTATAGCAATCAGCCCCAGCATTTT
CASSPSGYSNQPQHF
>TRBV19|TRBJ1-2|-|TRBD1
TGTGCCAGTAGCTCCACAGGGGCCGAGGGGCTTTATGGCTACACCTTC
CASSSTGAEGLYGYTF
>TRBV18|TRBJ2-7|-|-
TGTGCCAGCTCACCTTATGATTCCTACGAGCAGTACTTC
CASSPYDSYEQYF
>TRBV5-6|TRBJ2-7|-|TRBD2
TGTGCCAGCAGCTTGGGAGTAGCGGGGGGTCCCCACTACGAGCAGTACTTC
CASSLGVAGGPHYEQYF
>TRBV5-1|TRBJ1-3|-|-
TGCGCCAGCAGCTTTTTGTCCGACTCTGGAAACACCATATATTTT
CASSFLSDSGNTIYF
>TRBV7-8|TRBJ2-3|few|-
TGTGCCAGCAGCTTGGGACCTGGGACCGCAGATACGCAGTATTTT
CASSLGPGTADTQYF
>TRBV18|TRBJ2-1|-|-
TGTGCCAGCTCACCAGGACAAGACAATGAGCAGTTCTTC
CASSPGQDNEQFF
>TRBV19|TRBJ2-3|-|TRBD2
TGTGCCAGTAGTCCAGTGGGACTAGCGGGGGGTGCAGATACGCAGTATTTT
CASSPVGLAGGADTQYF
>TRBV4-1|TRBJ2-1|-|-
TGCGCCAGCAGCCAAACCACGATATCTCCCTACAATGAGCAGTTCTTC
CASSQTTISPYNEQFF
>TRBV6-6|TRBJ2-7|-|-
TGTGCCAGCAGTCCATACAGGGACGAGCAGTACTTC
CASSPYRDEQYF
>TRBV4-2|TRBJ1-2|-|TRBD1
TGTGCCAGCAGCCAAGATCTAGCCCGGGACAGCTATGGCTACACCTTC
CASSQDLARDSYGYTF
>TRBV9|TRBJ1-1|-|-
TGTGCCAGCAGCGTAGAGGGTTTGATGAACACTGAAGCTTTCTTT
CASSVEGLMNTEAFF
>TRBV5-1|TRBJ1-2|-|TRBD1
TGCGCCAGCACCCAGGGGGGGGCGTATGGCTACACCTTC
CASTQGGAYGYTF
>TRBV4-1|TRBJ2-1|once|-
TGCGCCAGCAGCCAAGACGGGGTGGATGAGCAGTTCTTC
CASSQDGVDEQFF
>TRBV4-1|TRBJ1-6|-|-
TGCGCCAGCAGCCAAGATATGAATAGGCCCCTCCACTTT
CASSQDMNRPLHF
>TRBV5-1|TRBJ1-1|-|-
TGCGCCAGCAGCTTGGACGGGGGGAAGGACACTGAAGCTTTCTTT
CASSLDGGKDTEAFF
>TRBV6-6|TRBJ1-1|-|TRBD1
TGTGCCAGCCTCAGGGGGGAGACGGGAGACACTGAAGCTTTCTTT
CASLRGETGDTEAFF
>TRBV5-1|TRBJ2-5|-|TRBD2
TGCGCCAGCAGCCTAGCGGATACACAAGAGACCCAGTACTTC
CASSLADTQETQYF
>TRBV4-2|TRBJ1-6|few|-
TGTGCCAGCAGCTGGCCTAGGGCGAGGGGCCCTATGGGTTCACCCCTCCACTTT
CASSWPRARGPMGSPLHF
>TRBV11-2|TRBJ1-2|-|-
TGTGCCAGCAGCTTAGATCCGGGGACATATGGCTACACCTTC
CASSLDPGTYGYTF
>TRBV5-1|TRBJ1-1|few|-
TGCGCCAGCGGGATGGGGGGGATGTGGGCTGAAGCTTTCTTT
CASGMGGMWAEAFF